A selection of T cell receptor beta chains follows, all from one sample in a study of T cell changes during pregnancy in multiple sclerosis. Sequenced by immunoSEQ multiplex PCR; TCRdb stores in-frame clones only, minus some. The repertoire has about 33,000 clones, about 89% of them found once; the top ten carry roughly 2.8%. Material: CD4+ T cells from peripheral blood mononuclear cells, obtained in the third trimester of pregnancy. The source is a female donor in good health, enrolled as a control in a pregnancy study. CDR3s leave out the opening cysteine and the closing phenylalanine or tryptophan. D genes are given only for firm matches.

j_gene: TRBJ1-2
v_gene: TRBV25-1
d_gene: -
CDR3aa: ASSDHNYGYT

j_gene: TRBJ2-5
v_gene: TRBV7-9
d_gene: -
CDR3aa: ASSYSRESETQY

j_gene: TRBJ2-2
v_gene: TRBV21-1
d_gene: -
CDR3aa: ASSAMTGKSGELF

j_gene: TRBJ2-5
v_gene: TRBV19
d_gene: TRBD1
CDR3aa: ASSVPPGQGAETQY

j_gene: TRBJ2-7
v_gene: TRBV9
d_gene: -
CDR3aa: ASSVGLPPHEQY

j_gene: TRBJ2-3
v_gene: TRBV10-2
d_gene: TRBD2
CDR3aa: ASSYSAGGADTQY

j_gene: TRBJ1-1
v_gene: TRBV19
d_gene: TRBD1
CDR3aa: ASSIGRGNGNTEAF

j_gene: TRBJ2-7
v_gene: TRBV5-1
d_gene: -
CDR3aa: ASSLNTGFEQY

j_gene: TRBJ1-2
v_gene: TRBV28
d_gene: -
CDR3aa: ASREGQYGYT

j_gene: TRBJ2-4
v_gene: TRBV4-1
d_gene: -
CDR3aa: ASSPWGDKNIQY

j_gene: TRBJ2-3
v_gene: TRBV6-1
d_gene: -
CDR3aa: ASSRQASTDTQY

j_gene: TRBJ2-5
v_gene: TRBV28
d_gene: -
CDR3aa: ASSLGDTWGETQY

j_gene: TRBJ2-5
v_gene: TRBV29-1
d_gene: -
CDR3aa: SVISVYQETQY

j_gene: TRBJ1-2
v_gene: TRBV6-1
d_gene: -
CDR3aa: ASSVGQNYGYT

j_gene: TRBJ2-7
v_gene: TRBV10-1
d_gene: -
CDR3aa: ASSESRGGLSYEQY

j_gene: TRBJ2-3
v_gene: TRBV5-4
d_gene: -
CDR3aa: ASSLVSGGIADTQY

j_gene: TRBJ1-2
v_gene: TRBV14
d_gene: -
CDR3aa: ASSPGQYGYT

j_gene: TRBJ2-7
v_gene: TRBV9
d_gene: -
CDR3aa: ASSVDLESYEQY

j_gene: TRBJ2-7
v_gene: TRBV7-9
d_gene: -
CDR3aa: ASSLEGGSYEQY

j_gene: TRBJ2-7
v_gene: TRBV28
d_gene: TRBD1
CDR3aa: ASSVGQGHEQY

j_gene: TRBJ1-5
v_gene: TRBV7-2
d_gene: TRBD1
CDR3aa: ASSSPGGSNQPQH

j_gene: TRBJ2-2
v_gene: TRBV11-3
d_gene: TRBD1
CDR3aa: ASSPRTGAGELF

j_gene: TRBJ1-2
v_gene: TRBV4-1
d_gene: TRBD1
CDR3aa: ASSQDQLRTGPYYGYT

j_gene: TRBJ1-4
v_gene: TRBV19
d_gene: TRBD1
CDR3aa: ASSILGQGSEKLF

j_gene: TRBJ2-5
v_gene: TRBV12-5
d_gene: -
CDR3aa: ASGSGLLETQY

j_gene: TRBJ1-1
v_gene: TRBV19
d_gene: -
CDR3aa: ASITTGTRSYTEAF

j_gene: TRBJ2-1
v_gene: TRBV9
d_gene: TRBD2
CDR3aa: ASSLRGSSGVYNEQF

j_gene: TRBJ2-5
v_gene: TRBV5-6
d_gene: TRBD2
CDR3aa: ASSHPRGGAAETQY

j_gene: TRBJ2-7
v_gene: TRBV7-3
d_gene: TRBD1
CDR3aa: ASSNRDRGGEQY

j_gene: TRBJ1-4
v_gene: TRBV7-9
d_gene: TRBD1
CDR3aa: ASSFQGATNEKLF

j_gene: TRBJ1-6
v_gene: TRBV2
d_gene: TRBD1
CDR3aa: ASRTGEGNSPLH

j_gene: TRBJ2-2
v_gene: TRBV21-1
d_gene: -
CDR3aa: ASSLNYGSSTGELF

j_gene: TRBJ2-2
v_gene: TRBV19
d_gene: TRBD2
CDR3aa: ASSRRGGSGRPGELF

j_gene: TRBJ1-5
v_gene: TRBV10-3
d_gene: -
CDR3aa: ATQGGDQPQH

j_gene: TRBJ2-7
v_gene: TRBV30
d_gene: -
CDR3aa: AWSAGYQNLYEQY

j_gene: TRBJ2-1
v_gene: TRBV5-3
d_gene: -
CDR3aa: ARSRSGRGSYNEQF

j_gene: TRBJ2-3
v_gene: TRBV2
d_gene: TRBD2
CDR3aa: ASSATSGGRRQY

j_gene: TRBJ2-5
v_gene: TRBV11-3
d_gene: TRBD2
CDR3aa: ASSFGGEETQY

j_gene: TRBJ2-1
v_gene: TRBV28
d_gene: TRBD2
CDR3aa: ASSLSLGGGAEHEQF

j_gene: TRBJ1-1
v_gene: TRBV28
d_gene: TRBD1
CDR3aa: ASSSSSGTGGVTEAF

j_gene: TRBJ1-1
v_gene: TRBV16
d_gene: -
CDR3aa: ASSQINREAF

j_gene: TRBJ2-5
v_gene: TRBV4-2
d_gene: TRBD2
CDR3aa: ASSQEPTLAGGGAQY

j_gene: TRBJ2-3
v_gene: TRBV28
d_gene: TRBD1
CDR3aa: ASSLSLQGARPTDTQY

j_gene: TRBJ2-7
v_gene: TRBV28
d_gene: TRBD1
CDR3aa: ASSRTGYEQY

j_gene: TRBJ1-2
v_gene: TRBV18
d_gene: -
CDR3aa: ASSPDKGYGYT

j_gene: TRBJ1-1
v_gene: TRBV18
d_gene: -
CDR3aa: ASSKGSGGKEAF

j_gene: TRBJ1-2
v_gene: TRBV5-1
d_gene: -
CDR3aa: ASSLDPRNYGYT

j_gene: TRBJ1-1
v_gene: TRBV28
d_gene: -
CDR3aa: ASSPGQPEAF

j_gene: TRBJ1-4
v_gene: TRBV7-2
d_gene: TRBD1
CDR3aa: ASSSQGGFGEKLF

j_gene: TRBJ1-4
v_gene: TRBV5-1
d_gene: -
CDR3aa: ASSEEGTGGEKLF

j_gene: TRBJ1-2
v_gene: TRBV18
d_gene: -
CDR3aa: ASSPGAGSMSYT

j_gene: TRBJ1-1
v_gene: TRBV28
d_gene: -
CDR3aa: ASNNRVGTEAF

j_gene: TRBJ2-3
v_gene: TRBV7-6
d_gene: TRBD1
CDR3aa: ASSFETGGTDTQY

j_gene: TRBJ2-7
v_gene: TRBV7-8
d_gene: TRBD1
CDR3aa: ASSTPGQPYEQY